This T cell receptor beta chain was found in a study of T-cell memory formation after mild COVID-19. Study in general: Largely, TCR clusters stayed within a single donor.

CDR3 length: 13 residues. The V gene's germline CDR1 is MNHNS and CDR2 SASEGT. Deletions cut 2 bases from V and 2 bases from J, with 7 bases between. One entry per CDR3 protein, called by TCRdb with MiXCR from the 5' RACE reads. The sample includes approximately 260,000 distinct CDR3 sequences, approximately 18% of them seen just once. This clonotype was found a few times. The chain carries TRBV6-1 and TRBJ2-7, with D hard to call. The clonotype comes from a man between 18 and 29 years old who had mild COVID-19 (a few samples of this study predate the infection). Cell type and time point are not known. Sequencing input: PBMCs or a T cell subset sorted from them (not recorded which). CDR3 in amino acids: CASSENSAYEQYV. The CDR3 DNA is TGTGCCAGCAGTGAAAACTCGGCCTACGAGCAGTACGTC.